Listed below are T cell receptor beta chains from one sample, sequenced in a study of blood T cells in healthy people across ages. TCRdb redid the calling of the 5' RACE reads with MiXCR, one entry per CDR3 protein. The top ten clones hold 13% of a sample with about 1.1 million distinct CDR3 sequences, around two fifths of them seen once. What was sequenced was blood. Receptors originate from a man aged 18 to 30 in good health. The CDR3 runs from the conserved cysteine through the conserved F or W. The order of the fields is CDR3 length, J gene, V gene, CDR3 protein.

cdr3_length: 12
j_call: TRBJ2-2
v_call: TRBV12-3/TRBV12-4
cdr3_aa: CASSLWRGELFF

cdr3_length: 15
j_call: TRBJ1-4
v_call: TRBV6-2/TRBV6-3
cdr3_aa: CASILGGRRNEKLFF

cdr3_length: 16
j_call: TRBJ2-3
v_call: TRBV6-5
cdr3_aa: CASSYELAGATDTQYF

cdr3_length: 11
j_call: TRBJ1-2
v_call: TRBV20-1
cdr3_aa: CSARDIYGYTF

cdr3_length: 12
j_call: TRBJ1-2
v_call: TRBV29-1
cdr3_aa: CSVDRELYGYTF

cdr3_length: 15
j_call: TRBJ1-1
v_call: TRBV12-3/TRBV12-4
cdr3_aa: CASSLRRAKGTEAFF

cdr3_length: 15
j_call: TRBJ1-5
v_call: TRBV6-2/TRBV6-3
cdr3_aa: CASNPTGVGNQPQHF

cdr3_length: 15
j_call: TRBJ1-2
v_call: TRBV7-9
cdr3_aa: CASSPPTGSVNGYTF

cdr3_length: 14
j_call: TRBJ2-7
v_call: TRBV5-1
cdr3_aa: CASSFAAGYDEQYF

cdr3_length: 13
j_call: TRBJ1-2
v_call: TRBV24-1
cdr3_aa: CATSAREGGGYTF

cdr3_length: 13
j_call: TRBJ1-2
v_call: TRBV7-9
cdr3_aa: CASSPGLNYGYTF

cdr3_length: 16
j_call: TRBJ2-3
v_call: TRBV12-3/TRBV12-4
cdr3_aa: CASKSINRESTDTQYF

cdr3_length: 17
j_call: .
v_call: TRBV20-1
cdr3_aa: CSARVGGLAGGPDEQYF

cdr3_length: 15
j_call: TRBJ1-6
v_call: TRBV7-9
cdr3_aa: CASSLERPSDSPLHF

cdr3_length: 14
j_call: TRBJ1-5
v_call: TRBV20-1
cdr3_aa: CSARPRAGNQPQHF

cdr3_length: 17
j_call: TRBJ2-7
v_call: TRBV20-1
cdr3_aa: CSARVNRNPEIHEPQYF

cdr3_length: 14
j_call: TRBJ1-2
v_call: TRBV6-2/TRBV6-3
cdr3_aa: CASSRRDGYYGYTF

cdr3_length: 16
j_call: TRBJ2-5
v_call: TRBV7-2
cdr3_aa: CASSLLSGRVQETQYF

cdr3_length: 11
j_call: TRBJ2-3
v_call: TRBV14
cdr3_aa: CASGYTDTQYF

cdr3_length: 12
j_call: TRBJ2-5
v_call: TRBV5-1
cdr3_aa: CASSLLGETQYF

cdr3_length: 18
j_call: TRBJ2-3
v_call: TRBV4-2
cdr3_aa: CASSQDVGLAGNTDTQYF

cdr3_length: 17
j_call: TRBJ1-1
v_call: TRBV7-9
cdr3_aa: CASSSPGQGYRFSEAFF

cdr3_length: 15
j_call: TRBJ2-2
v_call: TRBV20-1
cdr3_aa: CSAKRQGMNTGELFF

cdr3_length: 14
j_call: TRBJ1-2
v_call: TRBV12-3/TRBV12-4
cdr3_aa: CASRQGAGNYGYTF

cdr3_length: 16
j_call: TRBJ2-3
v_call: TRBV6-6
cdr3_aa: CATLPMGGERTDTQYF

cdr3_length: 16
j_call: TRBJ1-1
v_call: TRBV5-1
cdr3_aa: CASSLGGSSLGTEAFF

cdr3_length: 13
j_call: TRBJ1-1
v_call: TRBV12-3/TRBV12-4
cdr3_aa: CASSQVEVTEAFF

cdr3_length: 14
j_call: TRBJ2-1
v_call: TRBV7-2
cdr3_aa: CASNTNDRYNEQFF

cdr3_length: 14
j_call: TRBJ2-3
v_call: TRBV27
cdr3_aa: CASKLRLSTDTQYF

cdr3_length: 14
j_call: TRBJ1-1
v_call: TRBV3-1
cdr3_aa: CASSLGVGQSEAFF

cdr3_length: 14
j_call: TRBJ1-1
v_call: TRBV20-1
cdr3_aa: CSASRGPGSTEAFF

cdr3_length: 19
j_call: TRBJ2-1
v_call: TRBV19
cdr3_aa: CASQNTPRASGGAFNEQFF

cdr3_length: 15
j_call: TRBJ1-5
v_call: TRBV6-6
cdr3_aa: CASRGKGAGNQPQHF

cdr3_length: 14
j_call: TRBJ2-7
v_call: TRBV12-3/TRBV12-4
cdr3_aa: CASSLAGQTREQYF

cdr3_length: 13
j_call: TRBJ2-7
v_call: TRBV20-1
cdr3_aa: CSASLGRSYEQYF

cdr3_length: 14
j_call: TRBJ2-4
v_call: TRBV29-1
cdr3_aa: CSVEDIGSRNIQYF

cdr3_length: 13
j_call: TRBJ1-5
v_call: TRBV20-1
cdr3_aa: CSAKGARNQPQHF

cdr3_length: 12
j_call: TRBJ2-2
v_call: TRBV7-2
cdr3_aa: CASGTNTGELFF

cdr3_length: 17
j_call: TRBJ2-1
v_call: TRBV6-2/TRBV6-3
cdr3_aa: CASRSGVGPLSYNEQFF

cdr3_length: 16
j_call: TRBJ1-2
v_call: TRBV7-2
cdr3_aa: CASSPARKGANYGYTF

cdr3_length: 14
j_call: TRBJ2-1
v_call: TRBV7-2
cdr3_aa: CASSLVPTYNEQFF

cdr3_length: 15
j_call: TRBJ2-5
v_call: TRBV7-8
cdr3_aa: CASSAQGQSQETQYF

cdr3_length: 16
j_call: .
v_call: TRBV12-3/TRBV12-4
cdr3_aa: CASSFLSGQIIYEQYF

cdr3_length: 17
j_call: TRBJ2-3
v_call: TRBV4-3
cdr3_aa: CASSQDLAGDSTDTQYF

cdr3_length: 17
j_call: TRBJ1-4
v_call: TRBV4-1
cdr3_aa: CASSHRQGVRTNEKLFF

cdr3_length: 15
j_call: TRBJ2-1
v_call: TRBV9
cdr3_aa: CASSVASRPYNEQFF

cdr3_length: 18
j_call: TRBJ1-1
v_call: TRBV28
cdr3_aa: CASSRAATGVSGDTEAFF

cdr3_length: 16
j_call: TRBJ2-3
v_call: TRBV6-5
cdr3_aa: CASAFRGPRGTDTQYF

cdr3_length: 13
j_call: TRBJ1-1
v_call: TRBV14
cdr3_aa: CASSQGDGSAAFF

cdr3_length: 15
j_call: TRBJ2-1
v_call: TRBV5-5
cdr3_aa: CASSSDPGQLYEQFF

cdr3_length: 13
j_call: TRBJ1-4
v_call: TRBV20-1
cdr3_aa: CSAGTGAAEKLFF

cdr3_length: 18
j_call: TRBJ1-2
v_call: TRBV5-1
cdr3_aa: CASSSFLRRDRGNYGYTF